Below are 29 T cell receptor beta chains sequenced from a single sample in a study of blood T cell repertoires in COVID-19. Some clones are missing from TCRdb's copy, which holds only in-frame ones; the method was immunoSEQ multiplex PCR. The sample records about 200,000 clones, 86% being singletons. The sequencing input was peripheral blood. These receptors originate from a young man who had recovered from COVID-19.

V usage is TRBV29-1 and J usage is TRBJ2-7; TRBD2 might be the D (6 bases). Germline V gives CDR1 SQVTM, CDR2 ANQGSEA. This CDR3 is 14 amino acids long. V lost 7 bases, J lost 3 bases, and 19 bases lay in between. The CDR3 DNA reads TGCAGCGGTGCCCCTTCAGGGACTTTCTACGAGCAGTACTTC. It specifies CSGAPSGTFYEQYF.

The rearrangement joins TRBV30 to TRBJ1-4; TRBD1 agrees at 8 bases. V shed 3 bases and J 3 bases; nucleotides not matched to a gene: 6. Germline V lookup: CDR1 GTSNPN, CDR2 SVGIG (reference sequence). The CDR3 totals 15 residues. The CDR3 loop is CAWRSTQGANEKLFF. Here the CDR3 DNA reads TGTGCCTGGAGAAGTACACAGGGGGCTAATGAAAAACTGTTTTTT.

Only one count was recorded for this clone. The rearrangement joins TRBV6-5 to TRBJ2-2; a possible D gene is TRBD1 (6 bases). CDR1 MNHEY and CDR2 SVGAGI come from the germline V gene. This CDR3 region has 15 residues. Between the trimmed V and J ends, which lost 6 bases and 5 bases, there was a span of 16 bases. Here the CDR3 reads CASSPTQGYTGELFF. The CDR3 coding sequence is TGTGCCAGCAGCCCCACCCAGGGGTATACCGGGGAGCTGTTTTTT.

This chain links TRBV6-5 with TRBJ2-1; D is uncertain. The germline gives CDR1 MNHEY, CDR2 SVGAGI. V was trimmed by 5 bases and J by 0 bases, leaving 8 bases between them. The CDR3 runs 14 residues. The DNA for the CDR3 is TGTGCCAGCAGTATAACCAGCTCCTACAATGAGCAGTTCTTC. Protein: CASSITSSYNEQFF.

V gene TRBV5-4 combines with J gene TRBJ2-3; TRBD2 might be the D (5 bases). CDR1 is SGHNT and CDR2 is YYREEE in the germline V gene (reference sequence). Trimming removed 4 bases from V and 2 bases from J, with 17 bases in between. CDR3 size: 16 residues. The CDR3 DNA is TGTGCCAGCAGCCCGGGGAAAAAAAGGTCCACAGATACGCAGTATTTT. This sequence encodes CASSPGKKRSTDTQYF.

This chain joins TRBV7-9 and TRBJ1-1; weak D call: TRBD1 (5 bases). Germline CDR1 and CDR2: SEHNR and FQNEAQ (reference sequence). Trimming shortened V by 5 bases and J by 3 bases, and 19 bases separated the two germline ends. The CDR3 runs 16 residues. The CDR3 coding sequence is TGTGCCAGCAGCCATCGCGGAGGGGAGGACGACACTGAAGCTTTCTTT. Translated: CASSHRGGEDDTEAFF.

The V and J genes are TRBV6-6 and TRBJ2-7; 11 bases fit TRBD1. The germline gives CDR1 MNHNY, CDR2 SVGAGI (reference sequence). The CDR3 runs 14 residues. The V segment lost 3 bases and the J segment 7 bases; nucleotides outside the gene matches: 5. The CDR3 sequence is CASSYGQGAREQYF. Here the CDR3 DNA reads TGTGCCAGCAGTTATGGACAGGGGGCAAGGGAGCAGTACTTC.

V and J are TRBV6-2 or TRBV6-3 and TRBJ2-7; the match to TRBD2 covers 12 bases. V was clipped by 6 bases and J by 5 bases; unmatched bases: 11. The CDR3 length is 16 residues. Germline CDR1 reads MNHEY; CDR2 reads SVGEGT. The CDR3 coding sequence is TGTGCCAGCAGCGATACTCTAGCGGGGGGGCTCCACGAGCAGTACTTC. The encoded protein is CASSDTLAGGLHEQYF.

The chain couples TRBV19 to TRBJ1-1, with 8 bases fitting TRBD1. V lost 6 bases, J lost 3 bases, and 6 bases stayed unmatched. There are 14 residues in the CDR3. Germline CDR1 LNHDA, CDR2 SQIVND (reference sequence). The DNA for the CDR3 is TGTGCCAGTAGACCTTCGACAGGGGACACTGAAGCTTTCTTT. It specifies CASRPSTGDTEAFF.

This clone was observed a single time. The chain employs TRBV2 and TRBJ2-3; D possibly corresponds to TRBD2 (5 bases). The CDR3 extends over 16 amino acids. V lost 5 bases to trimming and J lost 0 bases, with 15 bases between them. Germline CDR1 reads SNHLY; CDR2 reads FYNNEI. The DNA of the CDR3 is TGTGCCAGCAGTCCACAGCGGCTAGTGAGCACAGATACGCAGTATTTT. The encoded protein is CASSPQRLVSTDTQYF.

The chain combines TRBV7-8 with TRBJ2-7; 9 bases are shared with TRBD2. The CDR3 contains 17 residues. V shed 5 bases and J 3 bases; nucleotides not matched to a gene: 14. Per the germline V gene, CDR1 is SGHVS and CDR2 is FQNEAQ. The CDR3 is CASSLRTSDYHYYEQYF. Here the CDR3 DNA reads TGTGCCAGCAGCCTCCGGACTAGCGATTATCACTACTACGAGCAGTACTTC.

This clone was detected ten times or more. The V call is TRBV12-1, the J call TRBJ1-6. TRBV12-1 constitutes a pseudogene. The CDR3 has 11 amino acids. CDR3 sequence reads: CASTTRETLHF. DNA of the CDR3: TGTGCCAGCACTACGAGGGAGACCCTCCACTTT.

Details on this clone: The same CDR3 also results from other DNA sequences found in this sample. The gene calls are TRBV18 and TRBJ1-2, with 7 nucleotides matching TRBD1. J lost 4 bases, V lost 3 bases, and 2 bases had no gene match. This CDR3 contains 13 residues. Germline CDR1 KGHSH, CDR2 LQKENI. The CDR3 here is CASSPDRSYGYTF. In DNA, the CDR3 is TGTGCCAGCTCACCGGACAGGAGCTATGGCTACACCTTC.

The chain has TRBV6-1 and TRBJ2-5; 7 bases fit TRBD2. J was trimmed by 1 base and V by 3 bases; bases with no gene match: 11. Germline assignment: CDR1 MNHNS and CDR2 SASEGT. This CDR3 has 17 amino acids. CDR3 bases: TGTGCCAGCAGTGACGGAGGGCGGGGGAGCCTCCAAGAGACCCAGTACTTC. Amino acid sequence: CASSDGGRGSLQETQYF.

The chain employs TRBV18 and TRBJ1-1, with 7 bases fitting TRBD1. The trim removed 3 bases at V and 1 base at J, leaving 5 bases unmatched. The V gene's germline CDR1 is KGHSH and CDR2 LQKENI. The length of the CDR3 is 15 residues. Here the CDR3 reads CASSPRTGKNTEAFF. The DNA of the CDR3 is TGTGCCAGCTCACCGAGGACAGGAAAGAACACTGAAGCTTTCTTT.

This chain links TRBV6-5 with TRBJ1-4, with D uncertain. The CDR3 is made up of 13 amino acids. V shed 8 bases and J shed 8 bases, with 15 bases lying between them. Per germline, CDR1 MNHEY and CDR2 SVGAGI. CDR3 bases: TGTGCCAGCTGGGTCCAACCAGGAGAAAAACTGTTTTTT. It encodes CASWVQPGEKLFF.

The chain carries TRBV11-3 and TRBJ2-3; 9 bases map to TRBD2. The CDR3 length is 15 residues. V was pared by 3 bases and J by 0 bases, with 1 base of the junction left unmatched. From germline, CDR1 is SGHNT and CDR2 YENEEA. The chain's CDR3 is CASSFSGGSTDTQYF. As DNA, the CDR3 is TGTGCCAGCAGCTTTAGCGGGGGAAGCACAGATACGCAGTATTTT. Filled out from reference TRBV11-3 and TRBJ2-3, the complete variable domain reads EAGVVQSPRYKIIEKKQPVAFWCNPISGHNTLYWYLQNLGQGPELLIRYENEEAVDDSQLPKDRFSAERLKGVDSTLKIQPAELGDSAVYLCASSFSGGSTDTQYFGPGTRLTVL.

The rearrangement links TRBV19 to TRBJ1-5; D uncertain. V gave up 8 bases and J gave up 10 bases, with 15 bases separating them. The germline gives CDR1 LNHDA, CDR2 SQIVND (reference sequence). The length of the CDR3 is 12 residues. The CDR3 DNA reads as TGTGCCAGTCGAGGAAACTTCCCCCCCCAGCATTTT. This translates into CASRGNFPPQHF.

The chain links TRBV12-3 or TRBV12-4 to TRBJ2-3; D may be TRBD1 (5 bases). The CDR3 contains 13 residues. V was trimmed by 1 base and J by 5 bases, leaving 7 bases between them. DNA for the CDR3: TGTGCCAGCAGTTTAGAGGGGTTAGATACGCAGTATTTT. Protein sequence: CASSLEGLDTQYF.

The rearrangement links TRBV5-5 to TRBJ1-2; no clear D gene. The CDR3 spans 18 residues. V lost 5 bases and J 4 bases, leaving 27 bases between the germline ends. Germline assignment: CDR1 SGHKS and CDR2 YYEKEE (reference sequence). The CDR3 coding sequence is TGTGCCAGCAGGTCTCACGTGGCGGGAAGTGATGACCGCTATGGCTACACCTTC. Residues: CASRSHVAGSDDRYGYTF. Full variable domain (rest looked up from reference TRBV5-5 and TRBJ1-2): DAGVTQSPTHLIKTRGQQVTLRCSPISGHKSVSWYQQVLGQGPQFIFQYYEKEERGRGNFPDRFSARQFPNYSSELNVNALLLGDSALYLCASRSHVAGSDDRYGYTFGSGTRLTVV.

The chain couples TRBV6-5 to TRBJ2-7; TRBD1 matches 7 bases. Germline V gene sequence: CDR1 MNHEY, CDR2 SVGAGI. With 6 bases clipped from V and 5 bases from J, the junction kept 7 bases outside the gene matches. CDR3 length equals 13 residues. The CDR3 DNA follows: TGTGCCAGCAGCTTCCTCAGGGGGAACGAGCAGTACTTC. It specifies CASSFLRGNEQYF.

The chain combines TRBV15 with TRBJ1-1, with a weak D call TRBD1 (6 bases). V lost 1 base and J lost 0, with 12 bases in between. The length of the CDR3 is 16 residues. The germline V gene encodes CDR1 LNHNV and CDR2 YYDKDF (reference sequence). CDR3 sequence: CATSRVPQGLNTEAFF. DNA for the CDR3: TGTGCCACCAGCAGAGTGCCCCAGGGGCTGAACACTGAAGCTTTCTTT.

The rearrangement uses TRBV7-9 and TRBJ1-1; D is possibly TRBD1 (6 bases). V dropped 5 bases and J dropped 4 bases, with 14 bases sitting between them. The CDR3 is 14 amino acids. Germline V CDR1 and CDR2: SEHNR, FQNEAQ (reference sequence). Here the CDR3 reads CASSPTGGGTEAFF. In nucleotides, the CDR3 is TGTGCCAGCAGCCCAACGGGAGGGGGCACTGAAGCTTTCTTT.

J is TRBJ1-2 and V is TRBV18; 7 nucleotides match TRBD1. Per the germline V gene, CDR1 is KGHSH and CDR2 is LQKENI. J lost 0 bases, V lost 3 bases, and 4 bases had no gene match. This CDR3 spans 15 amino acids. This CDR3 reads CASSPGTETNYGYTF. The CDR3 bases are TGTGCCAGCTCACCCGGGACAGAAACTAACTATGGCTACACCTTC.

The CDR3 here is CASSLASGVAGEQFF. DNA of the CDR3: TGTGCCAGCAGTTTGGCTAGCGGGGTGGCTGGTGAGCAGTTCTTC. The rearrangement links TRBV27 to TRBJ2-1; 9 nucleotides match TRBD2. V trimming: 3 bases; J trimming: 9 bases; junction bases outside the gene matches: 9. Germline V gene sequence: CDR1 MNHEY, CDR2 SMNVEV (reference sequence). This CDR3 has 15 residues.

This clone was seen only a few times. The rearrangement uses TRBV12-3 or TRBV12-4 and TRBJ1-5; D uncertain. The CDR3 runs 13 residues. Trimming shortened V by 3 bases and J by 4 bases, and 7 bases separated the two germline ends. The CDR3 DNA follows: TGTGCCAGCAGTTTCAGCGAGAATCAGCCCCAGCATTTT. Residues: CASSFSENQPQHF.

This sequence joins TRBV6-5 and TRBJ1-1; 8 nucleotides align to TRBD1. V shed 5 bases and J 3 bases; nucleotides not matched to a gene: 8. The CDR3 is 15 amino acids. Germline values: CDR1 MNHEY, CDR2 SVGAGI. The CDR3 loop reads CASSPNSQGDTEAFF. As DNA, the CDR3 is TGTGCCAGCAGTCCCAATTCACAGGGGGACACTGAAGCTTTCTTT.

V gene TRBV7-9 combines with J gene TRBJ2-5, with TRBD2 as a possible D gene (5 bases). Per the germline V gene, CDR1 is SEHNR and CDR2 is FQNEAQ (reference sequence). CDR3 length: 14 residues. The V end lost 0 bases, the J end lost 5 bases, and 10 bases lay between the germline ends. CDR3 residues: CASSLARGAETQYF. DNA for the CDR3: TGTGCCAGCAGCTTAGCTCGGGGTGCGGAGACCCAGTACTTC.

The genes are TRBV5-1 and TRBJ1-1; the D gene is possibly TRBD1 (6 bases). The germline V gene has CDR1 SGHRS and CDR2 YFSETQ. Trimming left V 7 bases short and J 1 base short, with 14 bases between. The CDR3 is 14 residues long. The CDR3 DNA sequence: TGCGCCAGCCTCTCCACGACAGGGAACACTGAAGCTTTCTTT. Translated: CASLSTTGNTEAFF. Variable domain in full (rest from reference TRBV5-1 and TRBJ1-1): KAGVTQTPRYLIKTRGQQVTLSCSPISGHRSVSWYQQTPGQGLQFLFEYFSETQRNKGNFPGRFSGRQFSNSRSEMNVSTLELGDSALYLCASLSTTGNTEAFFGQGTRLTVV.